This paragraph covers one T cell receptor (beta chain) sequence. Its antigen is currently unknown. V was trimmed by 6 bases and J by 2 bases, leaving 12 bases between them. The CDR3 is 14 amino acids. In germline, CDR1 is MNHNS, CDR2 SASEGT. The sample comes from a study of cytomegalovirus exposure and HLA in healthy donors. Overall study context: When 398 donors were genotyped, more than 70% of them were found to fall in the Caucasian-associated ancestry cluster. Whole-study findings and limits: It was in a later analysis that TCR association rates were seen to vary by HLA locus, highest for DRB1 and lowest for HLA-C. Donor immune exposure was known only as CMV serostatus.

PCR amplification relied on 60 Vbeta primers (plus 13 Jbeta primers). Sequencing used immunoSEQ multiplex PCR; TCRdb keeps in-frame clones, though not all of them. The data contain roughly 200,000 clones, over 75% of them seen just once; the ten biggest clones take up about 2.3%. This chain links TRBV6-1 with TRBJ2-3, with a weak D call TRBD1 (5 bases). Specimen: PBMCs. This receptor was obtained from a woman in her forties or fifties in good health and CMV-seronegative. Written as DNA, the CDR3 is TGTGCCAGCAGGGATGGGGCTATCACAGATACGCAGTATTTT. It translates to CASRDGAITDTQYF.